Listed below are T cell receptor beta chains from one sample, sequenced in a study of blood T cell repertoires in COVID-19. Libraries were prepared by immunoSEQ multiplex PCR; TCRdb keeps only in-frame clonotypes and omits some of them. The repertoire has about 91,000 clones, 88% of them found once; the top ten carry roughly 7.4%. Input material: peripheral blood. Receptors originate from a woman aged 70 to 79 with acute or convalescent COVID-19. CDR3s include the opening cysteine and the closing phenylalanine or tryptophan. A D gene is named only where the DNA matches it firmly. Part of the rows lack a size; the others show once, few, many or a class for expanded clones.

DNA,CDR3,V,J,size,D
TGCGCCAGCAGTGAGTCGACTAGTGCCTCCTACAATGAGCAGTTCTTC,CASSESTSASYNEQFF,TRBV10-1,TRBJ2-1,few,NA
TGTGCCAGCAGTGACGACACAGCACAAGAGACCCAGTACTTC,CASSDDTAQETQYF,TRBV2,TRBJ2-5,NA,NA
TGTGCCAGCAAAACAGCGGGGGGTCACGAGCAGTACTTC,CASKTAGGHEQYF,TRBV5-4,TRBJ2-7,NA,TRBD2
TGTGCCAGCAGTCTCGATGGACTAGCGGGAGTGTACGAGCAGTACTTC,CASSLDGLAGVYEQYF,TRBV27,TRBJ2-7,NA,TRBD2
TGTGCCAGCAGTGAAACCGGGACTAGCGGGCTCCAAGAGACCCAGTACTTC,CASSETGTSGLQETQYF,TRBV2,TRBJ2-5,NA,TRBD2
TGTGCCAGTAGGCCAGACAAAAACACCGGGGAGCTGTTTTTT,CASRPDKNTGELFF,TRBV19,TRBJ2-2,NA,NA
TGTGCCAGCAGTTCACACGGGACAGGTCCCGAAAAACTGTTTTTT,CASSSHGTGPEKLFF,TRBV6-5,TRBJ1-4,NA,TRBD1
TGTGCCAGCAGCCCCCGCCCGGGAGGAGAGACCCAGTACTTC,CASSPRPGGETQYF,TRBV9,TRBJ2-5,NA,TRBD2
TGTGCCAGCAGTTTATGGGGACAGGAGGGAGAGACCCAGTACTTC,CASSLWGQEGETQYF,TRBV28,TRBJ2-5,NA,TRBD1
TGTGCCAGCAGTGAACTCCCTACCAAAAACATTCAGTACTTC,CASSELPTKNIQYF,TRBV6-1,TRBJ2-4,once,NA
TGCGCCAGCAGCTTGACGGGGGGCCCCCAAGAGACCCAGTACTTC,CASSLTGGPQETQYF,TRBV5-1,TRBJ2-5,once,NA
TGTGCCAGCAGCTTGACTAGCGGGGGCCCTTACGAGCAGTACTTC,CASSLTSGGPYEQYF,TRBV5-4,TRBJ2-7,NA,TRBD2
TGCAGCGGGACAGGGACTCGCCCATCCGAGCAGTACTTC,CSGTGTRPSEQYF,TRBV29-1,TRBJ2-7,NA,TRBD1
TGTGCCAGCAGCTTAGCGGGGGGAGGACGGAACACTGAAGCTTTCTTT,CASSLAGGGRNTEAFF,TRBV7-9,TRBJ1-1,NA,NA
TGCGCCAGCAGCGAAGGAGGGAGACAGGGGTATGAAAAACTGTTTTTT,CASSEGGRQGYEKLFF,TRBV4-1,TRBJ1-4,once,TRBD1
TGTGCCTGGGACATCGGGGAGCCTGGAAACACCATATATTTT,CAWDIGEPGNTIYF,TRBV30,TRBJ1-3,NA,NA
TGCGCCAGCAGAAGAGAGGGACAGGGGTCCTCCGAGCAGTACTTC,CASRREGQGSSEQYF,TRBV5-1,TRBJ2-7,NA,TRBD1
TGTGCCAGCAGTATCTCCGGGACTAAGGGGTACGAGCAGTACTTC,CASSISGTKGYEQYF,TRBV28,TRBJ2-7,NA,TRBD2
TGTGCCAGCAGCCCAAACCTAGCGGGAGGGTTAGAGACCCAGTACTTC,CASSPNLAGGLETQYF,TRBV7-8,TRBJ2-5,NA,TRBD2
TGCGCCAGCAGTACTCGGGGGACGGAGACTTCACCCCTCCACTTT,CASSTRGTETSPLHF,TRBV5-1,TRBJ1-6,NA,NA
TGTGCCAGCAGCCTTCCGGGACTAGCGGGAGATACGCAGTATTTT,CASSLPGLAGDTQYF,TRBV28,TRBJ2-3,NA,TRBD2
TGTGCCAGCAGCCGAAGCGGGACGGGCTCTGGAAACACCATATATTTT,CASSRSGTGSGNTIYF,TRBV5-4,TRBJ1-3,NA,NA
TGTGCCAGCAACAATCCCAACACTGAAGCTTTCTTT,CASNNPNTEAFF,TRBV6-5,TRBJ1-1,NA,NA
TGCGCCAGCAGCTTGGTAGGCCCCCCCGGGAGATACGAGCAGTACTTC,CASSLVGPPGRYEQYF,TRBV5-1,TRBJ2-7,NA,NA
TGTGCCAGCAGTTCCTCTATGACCAAATGGGGCGGGGGAACCCACTACGAGCAGTACTTC,CASSSSMTKWGGGTHYEQYF,TRBV28,TRBJ2-7,NA,TRBD2
TGTGCCAGCAGCTTAGATCGTGGGACAGGTGTCCACGAGCAGTACTTC,CASSLDRGTGVHEQYF,TRBV11-2,TRBJ2-7,NA,TRBD1
TGTGCCAGCAGTGAAAGCAGGGTTAGTGGCTACACCTTC,CASSESRVSGYTF,TRBV6-1,TRBJ1-2,NA,NA
TGTGCCAGCTCACCACACGAGGGAGGGGAGCTGTTTTTT,CASSPHEGGELFF,TRBV18,TRBJ2-2,few,NA
TGTGCCAGCAGTTACCAGGTCGACTATGGCTACACCTTC,CASSYQVDYGYTF,TRBV6-5,TRBJ1-2,few,NA
TGTGCCAGCAGCCCCATGGGACTGAGCTCTGGGGCCAACGTCCTGACTTTC,CASSPMGLSSGANVLTF,TRBV14,TRBJ2-6,NA,NA
TGCAGTGCTAGAGCCCTCCCTGAAGCTTTCTTT,CSARALPEAFF,TRBV20-1,TRBJ1-1,NA,NA
TGTGCCAGCAGTCGAACACCGAACACTGAAGCTTTCTTT,CASSRTPNTEAFF,TRBV5-4,TRBJ1-1,NA,NA
TGTGCCAGCAGCTTGGACAGCGGGGCCCCCTACCAGTTCTTC,CASSLDSGAPYQFF,TRBV5-4,TRBJ2-1,NA,TRBD2
TGTGCCAGCACCAAAAGGGGAGGGAATCAGCCCCAGCATTTT,CASTKRGGNQPQHF,TRBV28,TRBJ1-5,NA,NA
TGTGCCACCAGTGACGGGGGAACTTCACCCCTCCACTTT,CATSDGGTSPLHF,TRBV24-1,TRBJ1-6,few,NA
TGTGCCAGCAGCCAGGAGGGGTTCCTCTCTGGAAACACCATATATTTT,CASSQEGFLSGNTIYF,TRBV3-1/TRBV3-2,TRBJ1-3,NA,NA
TGTGCCAGCAGCCAAGTGCCAGGGGGTTCACCCCTCCACTTT,CASSQVPGGSPLHF,TRBV3-1/TRBV3-2,TRBJ1-6,NA,TRBD1
TGTGCCAGCAGCTTGACAGGGGCCAATCTCTACAATGAGCAGTTCTTC,CASSLTGANLYNEQFF,TRBV5-6,TRBJ2-1,NA,TRBD1
TGTGCCAGTAGTATCGGCCAGGGCTACGAGCAGTACTTC,CASSIGQGYEQYF,TRBV19,TRBJ2-7,NA,NA
TGCGCCAGCAGCCAAGATGCTAGCGGGAGGGGTAATGAGCAGTTCTTC,CASSQDASGRGNEQFF,TRBV4-1,TRBJ2-1,NA,TRBD2
TGCGCCAGCAGCATCGGTCCGGGACAGAAACTTCTGAACACTGAAGCTTTCTTT,CASSIGPGQKLLNTEAFF,TRBV5-1,TRBJ1-1,once,TRBD1
TGTGCCAGCTCCCCCAGGGCGGGACAAGAGACCCAGTACTTC,CASSPRAGQETQYF,TRBV18,TRBJ2-5,NA,NA